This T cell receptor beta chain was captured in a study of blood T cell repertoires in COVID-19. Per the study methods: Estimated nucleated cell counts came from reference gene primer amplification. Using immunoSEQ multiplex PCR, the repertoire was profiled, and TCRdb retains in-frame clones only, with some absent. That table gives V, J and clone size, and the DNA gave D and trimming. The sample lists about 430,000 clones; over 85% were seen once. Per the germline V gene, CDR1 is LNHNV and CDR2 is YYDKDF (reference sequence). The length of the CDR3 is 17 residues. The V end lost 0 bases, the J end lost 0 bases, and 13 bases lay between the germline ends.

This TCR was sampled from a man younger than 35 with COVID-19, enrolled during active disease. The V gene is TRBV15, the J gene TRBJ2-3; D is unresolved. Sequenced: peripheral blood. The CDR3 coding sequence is TGTGCCACCAGCAGAGATCTGGCAGGCACTAGCACAGATACGCAGTATTTT. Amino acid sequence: CATSRDLAGTSTDTQYF.